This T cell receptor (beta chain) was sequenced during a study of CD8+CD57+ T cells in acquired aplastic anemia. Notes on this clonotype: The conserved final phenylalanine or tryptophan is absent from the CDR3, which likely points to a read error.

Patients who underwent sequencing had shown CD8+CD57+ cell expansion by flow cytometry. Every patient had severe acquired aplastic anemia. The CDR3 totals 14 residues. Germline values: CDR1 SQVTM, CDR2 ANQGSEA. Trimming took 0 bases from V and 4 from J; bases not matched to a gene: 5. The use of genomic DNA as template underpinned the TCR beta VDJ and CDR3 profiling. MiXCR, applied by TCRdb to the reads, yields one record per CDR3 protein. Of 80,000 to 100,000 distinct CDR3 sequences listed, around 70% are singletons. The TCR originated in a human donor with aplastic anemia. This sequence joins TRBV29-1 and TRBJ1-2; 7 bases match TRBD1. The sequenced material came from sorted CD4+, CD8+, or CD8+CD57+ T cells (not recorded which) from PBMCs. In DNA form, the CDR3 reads TGCAGCGTTGAAGAGGGACAGCTTGCCTATGGCTACACCCTC. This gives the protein CSVEEGQLAYGYTL.